A single sample is the source of the 23 T cell receptor beta chains below, sequenced in a study of T cell responses to AZD1222 COVID-19 vaccine. TCRdb's copy holds only in-frame clones and misses some; the assay was immunoSEQ multiplex PCR. The sample shows under 70,000 clones, nearly 80% of them seen only once. The material sequenced was peripheral blood, taken 28 days after the second AZD1222 dose. These TCRs come from an adult who received the AZD1222 COVID-19 vaccine.

This chain uses TRBV5-1 with TRBJ1-2, with a weak D call TRBD1 (5 bases). Germline V gene data show CDR1 as SGHRS and CDR2 as YFSETQ. This CDR3 is built from 15 residues. Trimming removed 0 bases at V and 0 bases at J, with 9 bases between. The CDR3 here is CASSLAGTANYGYTF. The CDR3 nucleotides are TGCGCCAGCAGCTTGGCCGGGACGGCTAACTATGGCTACACCTTC.

The chain combines TRBV7-8 with TRBJ1-3; D gene uncertain. Germline V lookup: CDR1 SGHVS, CDR2 FQNEAQ. V was pared by 0 bases and J by 0 bases, with 9 bases between. The CDR3 runs 16 residues. In nucleotides, the CDR3 is TGTGCCAGCAGCTTAGCGCTACAGACCTCTGGAAACACCATATATTTT. Encoded protein: CASSLALQTSGNTIYF.

The CDR3 DNA reads as TGTGCCAGCAGTTCCGCCTCGGGAGTGGAGACCCAGTACTTC. Protein: CASSSASGVETQYF. This sequence joins TRBV28 and TRBJ2-5, with D possibly TRBD2 on 6 matching bases. CDR1 MDHEN and CDR2 SYDVKM come from the germline V gene. CDR3 size: 14 residues. V lost 4 bases to trimming and J lost 5 bases, with 14 bases between them. Full variable domain (missing parts from reference TRBV28 and TRBJ2-5): DVKVTQSSRYLVKRTGEKVFLECVQDMDHENMFWYRQDPGLGLRLIYFSYDVKMKEKGDIPEGYSVSREKKERFSLILESASTNQTSMYLCASSSASGVETQYFGPGTRLLVL.

This clone was picked up a small number of times. V and J are TRBV6-1 and TRBJ1-5; 8 bases are shared with TRBD1. J lost 1 base, V lost 0 bases, and 11 bases had no gene match. This CDR3 has 19 residues. Germline CDR1 and CDR2: MNHNS and SASEGT. Here the CDR3 DNA reads TGTGCCAGCAGTGAAGCGGGCAGGGGGCTTGTGCTGAGCAATCAGCCCCAGCATTTT. As protein: CASSEAGRGLVLSNQPQHF.

The V gene is TRBV18, the J gene TRBJ1-1, with a possible D match to TRBD1 (5 bases). Trimming shortened V by 0 bases and J by 8 bases, and 13 bases separated the two germline ends. Germline V gene lookup returns CDR1 KGHSH and CDR2 LQKENI. The CDR3 covers 14 residues. The CDR3 loop is CASSPPSGLDEAFF. CDR3 coding DNA: TGTGCCAGCTCACCACCGTCGGGGCTCGACGAAGCTTTCTTT.

The V and J genes are TRBV5-4 and TRBJ1-2; D gene unclear. Germline values: CDR1 SGHNT, CDR2 YYREEE (reference sequence). The CDR3 extends over 13 amino acids. V was trimmed by 0 bases and J by 2 bases, leaving 5 bases between them. The CDR3 spells CASSLEVNYGYTF. The DNA of the CDR3 is TGTGCCAGCAGCTTGGAGGTCAACTATGGCTACACCTTC.

J is TRBJ1-2 and V is TRBV28, with D possibly matching TRBD1 (6 bases). The CDR3 loop spans 12 amino acids. With 4 bases removed from V and 6 bases from J, the gap between germline ends came to 9 bases. CDR1 is MDHEN and CDR2 is SYDVKM in the germline V gene. This CDR3 is CASSYYRDGYTF. The CDR3 DNA is TGTGCCAGCAGTTACTACAGGGATGGCTACACCTTC.

Only a few counts were recorded for this clone. The chain links TRBV28 to TRBJ1-2, with 9 positions matching TRBD1. CDR3 length: 18 residues. The junction had 14 bases not matched to a gene; V was cut back by 6 bases and J by 0 bases. CDR1 is MDHEN, CDR2 SYDVKM, per germline. The CDR3 region is CASSSISRDREPNYGYTF. The CDR3 region has the DNA TGTGCCAGCAGCTCGATCTCCCGGGACAGGGAGCCTAACTATGGCTACACCTTC.

This chain links TRBV28 with TRBJ1-3, with 9 bases lining up with TRBD1. This CDR3 comprises 16 residues. CDR1 MDHEN and CDR2 SYDVKM come from the germline V gene. J was trimmed by 4 bases and V by 3 bases; bases with no gene match: 7. DNA for the CDR3: TGTGCCAGCAGTTTCCACGGGACAGGGTACGGAAACACCATATATTTT. Protein product: CASSFHGTGYGNTIYF. The variable domain in full, with the rest retrieved from reference TRBV28 and TRBJ1-3, is DVKVTQSSRYLVKRTGEKVFLECVQDMDHENMFWYRQDPGLGLRLIYFSYDVKMKEKGDIPEGYSVSREKKERFSLILESASTNQTSMYLCASSFHGTGYGNTIYFGEGSWLTVV.

The chain has TRBV5-5 and TRBJ1-1; D might be TRBD1 (6 bases). V was pared by 4 bases and J by 1 base, with 17 bases between. Per germline, CDR1 SGHKS and CDR2 YYEKEE (reference sequence). This CDR3 has 16 amino acids. This CDR3 is CASSQGTPRENTEAFF. The CDR3 coding sequence is TGTGCCAGCAGCCAAGGGACACCCCGCGAGAACACTGAAGCTTTCTTT.

The chain employs TRBV6-5 and TRBJ1-5, with D unclear. Germline V gene data show CDR1 as MNHEY and CDR2 as SVGAGI. CDR3 length: 13 residues. Trimming stripped 6 bases from V and 6 bases from J, with 12 bases between. The CDR3 coding sequence is TGTGCCAGCAGGGCGATCCCCAGTCAGCCCCAGCATTTT. Translated, it gives CASRAIPSQPQHF.

This clone rates as medium-sized (0.01 to 0.1%). The rearrangement uses TRBV28 and TRBJ1-2; D is unclear. This CDR3 comprises 16 residues. V was pared by 2 bases and J by 4 bases, with 17 bases between. Germline CDR1 and CDR2: MDHEN and SYDVKM. CDR3 amino acids: CASSLRVERFLYGYTF. In DNA, the CDR3 is TGTGCCAGCAGTTTACGGGTCGAGCGGTTCCTCTATGGCTACACCTTC.

This clone turned up a few times. The V and J genes are TRBV5-4 and TRBJ1-1; 8 bases are a match to TRBD1. CDR1 is SGHNT, CDR2 YYREEE, per germline (reference sequence). With V trimmed by 4 bases and J by 4 bases, 6 bases remained unmatched. CDR3 size: 14 residues. The DNA of the CDR3 is TGTGCCAGCAGCGTGGACAGGGTCCTCACTGAAGCTTTCTTT. Translation: CASSVDRVLTEAFF.

The chain joins TRBV7-8 to TRBJ2-7; 7 bases map to TRBD2. This CDR3 has 14 amino acids. CDR1 and CDR2 from the germline V gene are SGHVS and FQNEAQ. V lost 4 bases, J lost 3 bases, and 6 bases stayed unmatched. The CDR3: CASSSGAGDYEQYF. CDR3 nucleotides: TGTGCCAGCAGCTCTGGGGCGGGAGACTACGAGCAGTACTTC.

The chain carries TRBV12-3 or TRBV12-4 and TRBJ1-1, with TRBD1 as a possible D gene (5 bases). Trimming cost V 6 bases and J 6 bases, with 14 bases left between them. The CDR3 is 13 residues long. CDR3 sequence (DNA): TGTGCCAGCAGCCTTGTGGGGGAGGCTGAAGCTTTCTTT. This encodes CASSLVGEAEAFF.

The chain combines TRBV19 with TRBJ1-3, with D hard to call. Germline assignment: CDR1 LNHDA and CDR2 SQIVND (reference sequence). The CDR3 has 15 amino acids. V gave up 6 bases and J gave up 3 bases, with 15 bases separating them. The CDR3 loop is CASRMPPGIGNTIYF. In nucleotides, the CDR3 is TGTGCCAGTAGAATGCCCCCAGGAATTGGAAACACCATATATTTT.

This clone was observed a handful of times. The chain joins TRBV3-1 (or the pseudogene TRBV3-2) to TRBJ2-7, with a possible D match to TRBD1 (6 bases). Between the trimmed V and J ends, which lost 6 bases and 6 bases, there was a span of 15 bases. Germline loops: CDR1 LGHDT, CDR2 YNNKEL (reference sequence). The CDR3 has 13 residues. This CDR3 is CASSSQGGGEQYV. CDR3 DNA sequence: TGTGCCAGCAGTTCACAGGGTGGGGGCGAGCAGTACGTC.

In this sample, this clone turned up once. The chain uses TRBV7-2 and TRBJ2-2; 9 nucleotides line up with TRBD1. In germline, CDR1 is SGHTA, CDR2 FQGNSA. Trimming cost V 1 base and J 4 bases; bases outside gene matches: 4. CDR3 length equals 16 residues. CDR3 nucleotide sequence: TGTGCCAGCAGCTTAGTTGGACAGGGGTCCACCGGGGAGCTGTTTTTT. Its translation: CASSLVGQGSTGELFF.

This rearrangement joins TRBV28 to TRBJ2-7, with 8 bases aligning to TRBD1. The J segment lost 3 bases and the V segment lost 6 bases, leaving 7 bases of the junction unmatched. The CDR3 contains 14 residues. Germline lookup yields CDR1 MDHEN and CDR2 SYDVKM. This CDR3 is CASRGTGFIYEQYF. The CDR3 DNA follows: TGTGCCAGCAGGGGGACAGGATTTATCTACGAGCAGTACTTC.

The chain has TRBV2 and TRBJ1-1, with D possibly being TRBD1 (5 bases). Germline CDR1 is SNHLY and CDR2 is FYNNEI. CDR3 size: 14 residues. Trimming cost V 5 bases and J 3 bases, with 13 bases left between them. As DNA, the CDR3 is TGTGCCAGCAGTCGGGGCCAGACGTACACTGAAGCTTTCTTT. This sequence encodes CASSRGQTYTEAFF.

The chain has TRBV6-2 or TRBV6-3 and TRBJ1-5; possibly TRBD1 for D (5 bases). The CDR3 spans 14 residues. CDR1 is MNHEY, CDR2 SVGEGT, per germline. Trimming took off 1 base at V and 4 bases at J, with 8 bases between the two ends. The CDR3: CASSYLQENQPQHF. CDR3 coding DNA: TGTGCCAGCAGTTACTTACAGGAAAATCAGCCCCAGCATTTT.

The chain has TRBV7-2 and TRBJ1-5; D uncertain. This CDR3 is built from 13 residues. With 1 base removed from V and 6 bases from J, the gap between germline ends came to 7 bases. Germline assignment: CDR1 SGHTA and CDR2 FQGNSA. CDR3 region: CASSLVATQPQHF. CDR3 nucleotide sequence: TGTGCCAGCAGCTTAGTGGCAACTCAGCCCCAGCATTTT.

The chain is built from TRBV14 and TRBJ1-2, with TRBD1 matching 7 bases. V lost 6 bases, J lost 0 bases, and 7 bases stayed unmatched. The CDR3 spans 15 residues. The germline V gene has CDR1 SGHDN and CDR2 FVKESK. The DNA for the CDR3 is TGTGCCAGCAGGGGGGACAGCACTGCTAACTATGGCTACACCTTC. It is translated as CASRGDSTANYGYTF.